This T cell receptor (beta chain) was identified during a study of CD8+CD57+ T cells in acquired aplastic anemia (dated by TCRdb to the late 2010s). Background for the entire study: Extracted DNA from sorted CD4+ and CD8+ cells averaged approximately 3 ug, ranging from about 0.19 to 30 ug. CD8+CD57+ expansion was defined as frequency above the mean frequency observed in healthy subjects. Here is what the overall study found, with its caveats: Roughly 30 CD8+ CDR3 sequences were found to be shared between patients and controls, but these sequences appeared to be highly expressed in patients and within the immunodominant clones of the patients. No significant difference in CD8+ Simpson's diversity was found between patients and healthy controls (P=0.060).

The patients picked for sequencing were ones in whom flow cytometry had shown an expansion of CD8+CD57+ cells. Every patient had severe acquired aplastic anemia, diagnosed using the International Study of Aplastic Anemia and Agranulocytosis and Camitta criteria. Patients had received no therapy at the time of blood sampling. The study deep-sequenced TCR repertoires of sorted CD4+ and CD8+ blood T cells from severe aplastic anemia patients and healthy subjects. Patients were enrolled under clinicaltrials.gov protocols 00001620, 01623167, 00001397, 00071045, 00081523 and 00961064 in the USA. Ficoll-Paque density gradient centrifugation was used to isolate peripheral blood mononuclear cells. CD4+ and CD8+ T cells were sorted by FACS or magnetic beads before DNA extraction. This clonotype appeared many times. Its recognized antigen is unknown. One base away there is no much larger clone; base qualities are not given.

The germline V gene (reference sequence) sets CDR1 to SEHNR and CDR2 to FQNEAQ. V is cut back by 1 base and J by 4 bases, with 4 bases in the junction unmatched. Including cysteine and phenylalanine, the CDR3 has 15 amino acids. Of the read, only the CDR3 DNA is kept; its 45 bases are in frame from base 1. TCR beta VDJ combination and CDR3 sequence profiling used genomic DNA as the template. An Illumina HiSeq 2000 was the platform used for TCR repertoire sequencing. The original methods were these. TRBV/TRBJ rearrangement plots, CDR3 size and DJ length profiles, and Simpson's diversity index were used to evaluate the repertoires. The immunodominant clone was defined as the most abundant DNA sequence in deep sequencing data. CDR3 amino acid sequences were screened for sharing across subjects and compared with published repertoires and the VDJdb database. TCRdb itself trimmed the public reads at Q25 with fastp, ran MiXCR and retained productive beta chains. Each entry is one CDR3 protein sequence, shown with its most common DNA and genes. The V and J calls and clone size come from TCRdb's table, not from the authors' own analysis. A total of some 140,000 distinct CDR3 sequences appear in this sample, 52% of them only once. 12% of the sample is in the top ten clones.

The rearrangement combines TRBV7-9 with TRBJ2-5, with 9 junctional bases fitting TRBD1. The sequence came from a human donor with aplastic anemia. The sequencing sample was made of sorted CD4+, CD8+, or CD8+CD57+ T cells (not recorded which) from PBMCs. The CDR3 loop reads CASSLVQGAGETQYF. The DNA sequence follows: TGTGCCAGCAGCTTAGTACAGGGGGCTGGAGAGACCCAGTACTTC.